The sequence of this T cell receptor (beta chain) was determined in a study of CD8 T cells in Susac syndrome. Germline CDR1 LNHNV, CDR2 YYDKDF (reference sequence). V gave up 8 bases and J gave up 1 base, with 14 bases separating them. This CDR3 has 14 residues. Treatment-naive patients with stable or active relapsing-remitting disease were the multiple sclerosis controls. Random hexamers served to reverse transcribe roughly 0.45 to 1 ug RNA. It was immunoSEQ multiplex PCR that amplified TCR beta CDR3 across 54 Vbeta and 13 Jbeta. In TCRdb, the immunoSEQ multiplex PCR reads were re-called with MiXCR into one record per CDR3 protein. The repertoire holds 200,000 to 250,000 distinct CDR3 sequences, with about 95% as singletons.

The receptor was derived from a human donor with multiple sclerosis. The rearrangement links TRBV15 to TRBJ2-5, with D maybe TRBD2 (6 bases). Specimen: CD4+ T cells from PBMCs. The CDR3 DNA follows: TGTGCCACCCGGGGACTGGGGAGCCAAGAGACCCAGTACTTC. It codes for CATRGLGSQETQYF.